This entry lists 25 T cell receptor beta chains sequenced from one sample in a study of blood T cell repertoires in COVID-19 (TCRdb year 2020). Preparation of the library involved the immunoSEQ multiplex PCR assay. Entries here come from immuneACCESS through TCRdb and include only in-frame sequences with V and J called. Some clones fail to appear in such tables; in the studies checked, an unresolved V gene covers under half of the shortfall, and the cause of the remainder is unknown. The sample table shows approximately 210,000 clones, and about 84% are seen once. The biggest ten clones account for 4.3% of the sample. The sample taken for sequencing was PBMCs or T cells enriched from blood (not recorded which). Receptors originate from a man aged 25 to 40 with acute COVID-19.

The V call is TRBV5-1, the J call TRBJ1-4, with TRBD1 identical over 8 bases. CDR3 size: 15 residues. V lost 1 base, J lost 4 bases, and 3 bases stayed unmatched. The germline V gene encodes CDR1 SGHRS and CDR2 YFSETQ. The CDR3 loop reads CASSLMGQDNEKLFF. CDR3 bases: TGCGCCAGCAGCTTGATGGGACAGGATAATGAAAAACTGTTTTTT.

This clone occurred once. The CDR3 bases are TGTGCCACCAGCAGCCGGGGGGAGAACTATGGCTACACCTTC. Its protein is CATSSRGENYGYTF. The chain employs TRBV15 and TRBJ1-2; a weak D match, TRBD1 (5 bases). Germline V gives CDR1 LNHNV, CDR2 YYDKDF (reference sequence). V was cut by 3 bases and J by 2 bases, with 10 bases left in between. The CDR3 runs to 14 residues.

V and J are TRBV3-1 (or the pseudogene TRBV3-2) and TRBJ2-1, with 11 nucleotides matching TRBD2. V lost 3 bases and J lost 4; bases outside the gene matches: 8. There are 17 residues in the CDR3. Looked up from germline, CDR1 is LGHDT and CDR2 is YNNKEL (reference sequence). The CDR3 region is CASSHLAGGTTYNEQFF. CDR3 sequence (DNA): TGTGCCAGCAGCCATCTAGCGGGGGGCACTACATACAATGAGCAGTTCTTC.

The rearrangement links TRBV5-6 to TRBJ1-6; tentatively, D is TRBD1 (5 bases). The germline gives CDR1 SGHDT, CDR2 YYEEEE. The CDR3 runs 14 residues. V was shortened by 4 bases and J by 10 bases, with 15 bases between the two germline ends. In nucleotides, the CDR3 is TGTGCCAGCAGCCCCGACGGGGGAGTATCACCCCTCCACTTT. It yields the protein CASSPDGGVSPLHF.

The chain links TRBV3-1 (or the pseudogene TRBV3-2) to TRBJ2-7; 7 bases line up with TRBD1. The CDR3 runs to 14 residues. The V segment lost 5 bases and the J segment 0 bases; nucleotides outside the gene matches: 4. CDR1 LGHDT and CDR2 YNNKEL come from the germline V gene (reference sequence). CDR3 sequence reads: CASSWDSSSYEQYF. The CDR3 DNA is TGTGCCAGCAGCTGGGACAGTAGCTCCTACGAGCAGTACTTC.

CDR3 sequence reads: CASSPNGPVNTEAFF. The CDR3 DNA reads as TGTGCCAGCAGTCCCAATGGGCCAGTGAACACTGAAGCTTTCTTT. The rearrangement uses TRBV6-5 and TRBJ1-1, with D uncertain. The length of the CDR3 is 15 residues. Germline CDR1 is MNHEY and CDR2 is SVGAGI. V lost 5 bases, J lost 0 bases, and 13 bases lay in between.

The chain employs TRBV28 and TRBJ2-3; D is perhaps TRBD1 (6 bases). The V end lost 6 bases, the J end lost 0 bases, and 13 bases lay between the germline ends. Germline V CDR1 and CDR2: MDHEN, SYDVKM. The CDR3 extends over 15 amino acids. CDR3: CASSLRQESTDTQYF. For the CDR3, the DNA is TGTGCCAGCAGCTTGAGACAGGAGAGCACAGATACGCAGTATTTT. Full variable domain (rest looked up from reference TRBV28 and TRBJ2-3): DVKVTQSSRYLVKRTGEKVFLECVQDMDHENMFWYRQDPGLGLRLIYFSYDVKMKEKGDIPEGYSVSREKKERFSLILESASTNQTSMYLCASSLRQESTDTQYFGPGTRLTVL.

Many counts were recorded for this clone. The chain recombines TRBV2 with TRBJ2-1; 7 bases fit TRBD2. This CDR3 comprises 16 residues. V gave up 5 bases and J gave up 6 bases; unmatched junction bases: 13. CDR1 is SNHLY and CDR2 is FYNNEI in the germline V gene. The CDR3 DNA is TGTGCCAGCAGTTGGGGAAGCAGGACTAGGGGCAATGAGCAGTTCTTC. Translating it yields CASSWGSRTRGNEQFF.

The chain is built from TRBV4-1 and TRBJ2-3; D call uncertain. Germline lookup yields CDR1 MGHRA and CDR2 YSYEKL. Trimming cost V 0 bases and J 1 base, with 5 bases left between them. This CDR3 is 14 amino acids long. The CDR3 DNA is TGCGCCAGCAGCCAAGAGGCAGGCACAGATACGCAGTATTTT. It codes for CASSQEAGTDTQYF.

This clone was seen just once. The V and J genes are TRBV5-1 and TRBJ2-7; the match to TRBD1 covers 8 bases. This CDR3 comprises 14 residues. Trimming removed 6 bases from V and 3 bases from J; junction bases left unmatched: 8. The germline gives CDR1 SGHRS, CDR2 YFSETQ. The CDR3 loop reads CASTSDRGDYEQYF. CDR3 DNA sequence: TGCGCCAGCACCAGCGACAGGGGAGACTACGAGCAGTACTTC.

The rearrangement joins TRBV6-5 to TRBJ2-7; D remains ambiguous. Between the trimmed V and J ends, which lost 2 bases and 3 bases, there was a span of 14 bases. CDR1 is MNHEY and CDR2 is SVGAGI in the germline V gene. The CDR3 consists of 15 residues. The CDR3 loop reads CASSYKSGGYYEQYF. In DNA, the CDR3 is TGTGCCAGCAGTTACAAATCTGGCGGTTACTACGAGCAGTACTTC.

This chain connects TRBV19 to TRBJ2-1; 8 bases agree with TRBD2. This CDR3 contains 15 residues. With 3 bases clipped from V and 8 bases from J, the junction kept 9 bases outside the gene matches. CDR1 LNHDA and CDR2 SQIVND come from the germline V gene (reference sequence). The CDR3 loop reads CASSMRGGTGHEQFF. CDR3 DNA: TGTGCCAGTAGTATGCGCGGGGGGACCGGGCATGAGCAGTTCTTC.

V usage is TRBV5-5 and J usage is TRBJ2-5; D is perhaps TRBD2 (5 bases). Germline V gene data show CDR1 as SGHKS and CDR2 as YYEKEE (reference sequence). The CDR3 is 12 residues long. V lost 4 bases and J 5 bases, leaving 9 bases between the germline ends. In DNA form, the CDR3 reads TGTGCCAGCAGCCTGACGGGGGAGACCCAGTACTTC. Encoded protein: CASSLTGETQYF.

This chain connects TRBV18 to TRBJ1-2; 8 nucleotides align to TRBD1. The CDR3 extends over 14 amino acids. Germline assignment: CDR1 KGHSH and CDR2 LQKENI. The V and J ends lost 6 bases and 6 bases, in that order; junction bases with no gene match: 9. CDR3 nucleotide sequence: TGTGCCAGCTCCGGGGGACAGGATAGGGATGGCTACACCTTC. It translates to CASSGGQDRDGYTF.

For the CDR3, the DNA is TGCGCCAGCAGCTTAGGGGCCTCTAATGAAAAACTGTTTTTT. Translating it yields CASSLGASNEKLFF. V gene TRBV5-1 combines with J gene TRBJ1-4; a weak D match, TRBD1 (5 bases). Per the germline V gene, CDR1 is SGHRS and CDR2 is YFSETQ. The CDR3 is made up of 14 amino acids. Trimming removed 2 bases at V and 3 bases at J, with 8 bases between.

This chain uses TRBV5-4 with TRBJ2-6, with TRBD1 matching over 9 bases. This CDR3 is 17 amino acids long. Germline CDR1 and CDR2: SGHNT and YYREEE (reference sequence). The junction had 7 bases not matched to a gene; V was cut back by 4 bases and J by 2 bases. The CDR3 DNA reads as TGTGCCAGCAGCCCCAAGGACAGGGGAACTGGGGCCAACGTCCTGACTTTC. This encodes CASSPKDRGTGANVLTF.

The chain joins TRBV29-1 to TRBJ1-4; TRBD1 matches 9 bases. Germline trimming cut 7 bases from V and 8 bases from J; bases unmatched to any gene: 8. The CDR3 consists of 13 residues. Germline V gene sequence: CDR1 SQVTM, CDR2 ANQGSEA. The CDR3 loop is CSGKQGANEKLFF. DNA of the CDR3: TGCAGCGGTAAACAGGGGGCGAACGAAAAACTGTTTTTT.

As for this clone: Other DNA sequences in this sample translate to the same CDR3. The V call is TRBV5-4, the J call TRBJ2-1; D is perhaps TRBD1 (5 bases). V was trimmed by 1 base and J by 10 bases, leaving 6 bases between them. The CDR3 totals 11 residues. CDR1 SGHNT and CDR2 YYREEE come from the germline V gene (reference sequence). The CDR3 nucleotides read TGTGCCAGCAGCTTGTCAGGGGAGCAGTTCTTC. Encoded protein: CASSLSGEQFF.

CDR3 in DNA: TGCAGCGTTGCCCTAGGGACTAGCGGGAGATTTTACACAGATACGCAGTATTTT. Translation: CSVALGTSGRFYTDTQYF. The gene calls are TRBV29-1 and TRBJ2-3; 14 bases are shared with TRBD2. The trim removed 4 bases at V and 2 bases at J, leaving 11 bases unmatched. This CDR3 has 18 residues. Germline CDR1 SQVTM, CDR2 ANQGSEA.

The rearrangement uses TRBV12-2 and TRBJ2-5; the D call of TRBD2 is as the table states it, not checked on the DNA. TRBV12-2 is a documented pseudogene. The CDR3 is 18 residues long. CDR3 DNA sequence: TGTGCAAGTCGCTTAGGGACTAGCGGGGGGCCCTACCAAGAGACCCAGTACTTC. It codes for CASRLGTSGGPYQETQYF.

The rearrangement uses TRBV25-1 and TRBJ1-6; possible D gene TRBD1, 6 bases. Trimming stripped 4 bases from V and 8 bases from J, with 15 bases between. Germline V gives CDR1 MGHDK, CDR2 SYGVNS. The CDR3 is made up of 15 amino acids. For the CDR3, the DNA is TGTGCCAGCAGTGGCCGAACAGGGTCGCATTCACCCCTCCACTTT. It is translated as CASSGRTGSHSPLHF.

DNA for the CDR3: TGTGCCAGTACCCCACGTGGGGCAGGAATCTCCGAGCAGTACTTC. This sequence encodes CASTPRGAGISEQYF. The rearrangement joins TRBV19 to TRBJ2-7; perhaps TRBD1 as D (5 bases). Germline V gene sequence: CDR1 LNHDA, CDR2 SQIVND (reference sequence). The CDR3 runs to 15 residues. The V and J ends lost 7 bases and 6 bases respectively, with 22 bases between them.

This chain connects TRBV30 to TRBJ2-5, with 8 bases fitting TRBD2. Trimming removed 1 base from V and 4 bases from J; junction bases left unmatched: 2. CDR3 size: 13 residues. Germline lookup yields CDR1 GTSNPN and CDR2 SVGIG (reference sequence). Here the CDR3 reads CAWSAGGRETQYF. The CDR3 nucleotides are TGTGCCTGGAGTGCGGGGGGGCGAGAGACCCAGTACTTC. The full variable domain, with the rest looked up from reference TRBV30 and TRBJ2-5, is SQTIHQWPATLVQPVGSPLSLECTVEGTSNPNLYWYRQAAGRGLQLLFYSVGIGQISSEVPQNLSASRPQDRQFILSSKKLLLSDSGFYLCAWSAGGRETQYFGPGTRLLVL.

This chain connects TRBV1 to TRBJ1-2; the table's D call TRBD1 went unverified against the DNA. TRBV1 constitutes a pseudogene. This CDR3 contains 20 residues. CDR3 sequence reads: CTSSQEAPKSLTGAPYGYTF. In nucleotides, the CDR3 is TGCACCAGCAGCCAAGAGGCCCCAAAATCTCTCACAGGGGCACCCTATGGCTACACCTTC.

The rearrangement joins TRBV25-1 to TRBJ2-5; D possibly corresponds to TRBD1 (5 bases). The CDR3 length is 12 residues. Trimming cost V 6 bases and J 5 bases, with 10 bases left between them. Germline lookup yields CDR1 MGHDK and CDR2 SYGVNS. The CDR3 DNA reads TGTGCCAGCAGAGGGGCCGCGGAGACCCAGTACTTC. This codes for CASRGAAETQYF.